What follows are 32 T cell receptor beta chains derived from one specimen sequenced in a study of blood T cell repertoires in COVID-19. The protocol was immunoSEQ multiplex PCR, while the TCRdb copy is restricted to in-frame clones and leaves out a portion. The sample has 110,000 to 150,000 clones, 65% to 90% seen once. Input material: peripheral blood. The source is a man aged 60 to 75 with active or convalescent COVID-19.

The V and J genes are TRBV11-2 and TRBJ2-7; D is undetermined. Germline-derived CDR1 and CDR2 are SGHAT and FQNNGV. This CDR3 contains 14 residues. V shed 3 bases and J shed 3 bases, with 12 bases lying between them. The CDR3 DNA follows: TGTGCCAGCAGCTTTTCCGGGTCGTACTACGAGCAGTACGTC. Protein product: CASSFSGSYYEQYV.

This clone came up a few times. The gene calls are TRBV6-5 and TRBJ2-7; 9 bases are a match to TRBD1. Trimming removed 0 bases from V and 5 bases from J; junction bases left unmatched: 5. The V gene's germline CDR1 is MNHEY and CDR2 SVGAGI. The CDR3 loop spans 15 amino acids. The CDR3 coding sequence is TGTGCCAGCAGTTACTCGGGGACAGGGTTCGACGAGCAGTACTTC. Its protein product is CASSYSGTGFDEQYF.

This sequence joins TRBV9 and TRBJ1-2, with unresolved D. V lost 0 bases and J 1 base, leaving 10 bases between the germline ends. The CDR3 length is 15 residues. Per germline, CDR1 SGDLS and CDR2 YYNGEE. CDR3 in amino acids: CASSVGGGLNYGYTF. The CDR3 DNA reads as TGTGCCAGCAGCGTAGGAGGAGGGCTTAACTATGGCTACACCTTC.

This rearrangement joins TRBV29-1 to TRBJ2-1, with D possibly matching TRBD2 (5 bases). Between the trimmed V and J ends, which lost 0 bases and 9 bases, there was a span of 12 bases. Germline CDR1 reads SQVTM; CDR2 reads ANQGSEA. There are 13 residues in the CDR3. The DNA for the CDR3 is TGCAGCGTTGAAGATCTGGGAGTAGGTGAGCAGTTCTTC. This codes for CSVEDLGVGEQFF.

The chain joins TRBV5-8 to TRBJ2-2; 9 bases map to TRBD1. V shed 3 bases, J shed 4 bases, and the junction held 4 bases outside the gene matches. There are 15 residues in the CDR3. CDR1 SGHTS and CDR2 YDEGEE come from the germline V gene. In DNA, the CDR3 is TGTGCCAGCAGCTGGTTGACAGGGGGCACCGGGGAGCTGTTTTTT. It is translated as CASSWLTGGTGELFF.

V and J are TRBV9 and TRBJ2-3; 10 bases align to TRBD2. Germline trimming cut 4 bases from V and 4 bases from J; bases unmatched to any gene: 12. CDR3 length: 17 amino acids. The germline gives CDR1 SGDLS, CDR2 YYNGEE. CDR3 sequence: CASSPRGGAGGPDTQYF. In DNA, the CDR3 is TGTGCCAGCAGCCCCCGGGGAGGAGCGGGAGGGCCAGATACGCAGTATTTT.

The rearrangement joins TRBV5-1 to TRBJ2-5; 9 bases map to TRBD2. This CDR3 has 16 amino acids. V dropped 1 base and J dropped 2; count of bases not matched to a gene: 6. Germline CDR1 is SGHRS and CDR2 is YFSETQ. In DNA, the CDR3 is TGCGCCAGCAGCTTGACGATAGCGGGAGAGCAAGAGACCCAGTACTTC. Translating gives CASSLTIAGEQETQYF.

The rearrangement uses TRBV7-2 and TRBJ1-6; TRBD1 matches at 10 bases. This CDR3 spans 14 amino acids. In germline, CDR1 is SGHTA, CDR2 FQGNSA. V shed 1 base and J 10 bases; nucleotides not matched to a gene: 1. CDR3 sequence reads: CASSLGTGGSPLHF. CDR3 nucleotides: TGTGCCAGCAGCTTAGGGACAGGGGGATCACCCCTCCACTTT.

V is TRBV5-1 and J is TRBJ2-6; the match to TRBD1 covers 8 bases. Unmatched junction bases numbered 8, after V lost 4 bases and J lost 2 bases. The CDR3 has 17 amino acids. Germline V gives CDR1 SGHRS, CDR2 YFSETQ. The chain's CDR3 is CASSPPQTGAGANVLTF. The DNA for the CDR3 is TGCGCCAGCAGCCCGCCCCAGACAGGGGCTGGGGCCAACGTCCTGACTTTC.

The CDR3 loop is CAWSSGYEQFF. CDR3 coding DNA: TGTGCCTGGAGTTCAGGGTATGAGCAGTTCTTC. The gene calls are TRBV30 and TRBJ2-1; D is possibly TRBD1 (5 bases). The germline V gene has CDR1 GTSNPN and CDR2 SVGIG (reference sequence). The CDR3 is 11 residues long. V lost 2 bases and J lost 8, with 7 bases in between.

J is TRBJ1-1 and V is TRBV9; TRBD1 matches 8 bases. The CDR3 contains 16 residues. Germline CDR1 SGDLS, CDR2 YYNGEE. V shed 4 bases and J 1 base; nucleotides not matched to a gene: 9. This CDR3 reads CASSRGGTGANTEAFF. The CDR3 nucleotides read TGTGCCAGCAGCAGAGGGGGGACAGGCGCGAACACTGAAGCTTTCTTT.

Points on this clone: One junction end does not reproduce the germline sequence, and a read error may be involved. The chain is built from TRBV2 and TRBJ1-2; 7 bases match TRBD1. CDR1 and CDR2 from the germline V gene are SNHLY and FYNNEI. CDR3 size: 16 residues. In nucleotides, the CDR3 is TGTGCCAGCAGGGAAGGGAAAGGCAGGGGGGATTATGGCTACACCTTC. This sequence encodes CASREGKGRGDYGYTF.

CDR3 coding DNA: TGTGCCAGCAGCCAAGAGGGACAGGGGAATCAGCCCCAGCATTTT. It translates to CASSQEGQGNQPQHF. This chain joins TRBV3-1 (or the pseudogene TRBV3-2) and TRBJ1-5; 10 nucleotides line up with TRBD1. Germline lookup yields CDR1 LGHDT and CDR2 YNNKEL (reference sequence). Trimming removed 0 bases from V and 4 bases from J; junction bases left unmatched: 0. The CDR3 loop spans 15 amino acids.

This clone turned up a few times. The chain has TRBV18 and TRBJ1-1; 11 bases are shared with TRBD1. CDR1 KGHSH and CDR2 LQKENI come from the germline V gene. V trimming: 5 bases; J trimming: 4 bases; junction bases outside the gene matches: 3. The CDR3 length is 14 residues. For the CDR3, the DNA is TGTGCCAGCTCAGCGGGGACAGGGGGCACTGAAGCTTTCTTT. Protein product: CASSAGTGGTEAFF.

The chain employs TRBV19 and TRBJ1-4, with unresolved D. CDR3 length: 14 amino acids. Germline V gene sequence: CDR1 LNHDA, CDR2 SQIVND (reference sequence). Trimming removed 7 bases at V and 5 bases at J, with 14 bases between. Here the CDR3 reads CASTVRTGNEKLFF. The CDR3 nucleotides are TGTGCCAGTACAGTACGGACGGGAAATGAAAAACTGTTTTTT.

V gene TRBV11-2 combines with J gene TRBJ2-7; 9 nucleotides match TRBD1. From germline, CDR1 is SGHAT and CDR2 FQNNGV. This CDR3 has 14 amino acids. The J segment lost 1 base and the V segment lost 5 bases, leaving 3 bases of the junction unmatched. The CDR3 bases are TGTGCCAGCAGCGCAGACAGGGGGTCCTACGAGCAGTACGTC. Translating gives CASSADRGSYEQYV.

The CDR3 here is CASSQDGASGPSYNEQFF. For the CDR3, the DNA is TGTGCCAGCAGCCAAGATGGGGCTAGCGGGCCTTCCTACAATGAGCAGTTCTTC. The chain carries TRBV14 and TRBJ2-1; the match to TRBD2 covers 8 bases. The germline V gene encodes CDR1 SGHDN and CDR2 FVKESK. This CDR3 is 18 amino acids long. After removal of 0 bases from V and 1 base from J, the junction contained 8 bases not matched to a gene.

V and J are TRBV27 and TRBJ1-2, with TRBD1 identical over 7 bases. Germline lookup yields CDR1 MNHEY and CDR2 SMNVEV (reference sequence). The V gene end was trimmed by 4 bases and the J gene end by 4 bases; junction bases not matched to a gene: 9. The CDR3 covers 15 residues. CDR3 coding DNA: TGTGCCAGCAGTTCCATTCCTCGGACAGGCTATGGCTACACCTTC. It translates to CASSSIPRTGYGYTF.

CDR3 sequence reads: CASFPGGRATGELFF. CDR3 nucleotides: TGTGCCAGCTTCCCTGGGGGCCGAGCCACCGGGGAGCTGTTTTTT. The chain carries TRBV3-1 (or the pseudogene TRBV3-2) and TRBJ2-2, with a weak D call TRBD1 (6 bases). CDR1 and CDR2 from the germline V gene are LGHDT and YNNKEL (reference sequence). The CDR3 has 15 amino acids. V gave up 8 bases and J gave up 4 bases, with 17 bases separating them.

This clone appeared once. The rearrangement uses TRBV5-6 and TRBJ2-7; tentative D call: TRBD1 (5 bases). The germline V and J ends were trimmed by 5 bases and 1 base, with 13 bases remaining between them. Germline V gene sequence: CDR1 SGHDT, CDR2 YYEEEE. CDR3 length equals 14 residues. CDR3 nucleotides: TGTGCCAGCAGGAAAAACAGGAATTCCTACGAGCAGTACTTC. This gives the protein CASRKNRNSYEQYF.

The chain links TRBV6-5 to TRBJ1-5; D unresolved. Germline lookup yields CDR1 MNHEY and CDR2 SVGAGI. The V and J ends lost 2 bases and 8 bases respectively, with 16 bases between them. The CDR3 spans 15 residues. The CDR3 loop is CASSYLLHSKEPQHF. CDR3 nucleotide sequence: TGTGCCAGCAGTTACCTTCTACACAGTAAGGAGCCCCAGCATTTT.

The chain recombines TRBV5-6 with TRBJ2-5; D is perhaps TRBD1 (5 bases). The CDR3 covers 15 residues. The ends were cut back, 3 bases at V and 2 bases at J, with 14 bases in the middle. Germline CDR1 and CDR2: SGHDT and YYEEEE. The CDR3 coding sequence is TGTGCCAGCAGCTCCGATTGGACATCTCAAGAGACCCAGTACTTC. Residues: CASSSDWTSQETQYF. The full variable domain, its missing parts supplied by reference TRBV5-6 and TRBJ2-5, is DAGVTQSPTHLIKTRGQQVTLRCSPKSGHDTVSWYQQALGQGPQFIFQYYEEEERQRGNFPDRFSGHQFPNYSSELNVNALLLGDSALYLCASSSDWTSQETQYFGPGTRLLVL.

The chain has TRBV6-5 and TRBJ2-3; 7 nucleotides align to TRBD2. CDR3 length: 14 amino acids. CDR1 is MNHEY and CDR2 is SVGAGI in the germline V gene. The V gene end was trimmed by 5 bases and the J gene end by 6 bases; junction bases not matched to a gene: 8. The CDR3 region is CASSQRTSRDTQYF. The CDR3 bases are TGTGCCAGCAGTCAAAGGACTAGTCGGGATACGCAGTATTTT.

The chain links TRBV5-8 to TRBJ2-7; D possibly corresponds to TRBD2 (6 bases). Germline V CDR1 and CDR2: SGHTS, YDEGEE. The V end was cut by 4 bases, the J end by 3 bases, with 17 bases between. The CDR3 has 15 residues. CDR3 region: CASSPGKRRGYEQYV. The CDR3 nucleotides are TGTGCCAGCAGCCCGGGGAAAAGGAGGGGCTACGAGCAGTACGTC.

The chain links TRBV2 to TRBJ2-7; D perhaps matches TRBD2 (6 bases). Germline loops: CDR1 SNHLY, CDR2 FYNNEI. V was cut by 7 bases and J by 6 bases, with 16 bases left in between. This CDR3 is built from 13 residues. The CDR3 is CASTAGGVSEQYF. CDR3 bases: TGTGCCAGCACCGCAGGCGGGGTTAGCGAGCAGTACTTC. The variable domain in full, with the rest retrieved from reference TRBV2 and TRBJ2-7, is EPEVTQTPSHQVTQMGQEVILRCVPISNHLYFYWYRQILGQKVEFLVSFYNNEISEKSEIFDDQFSVERPDGSNFTLKIRSTKLEDSAMYFCASTAGGVSEQYFGPGTRLTVT.

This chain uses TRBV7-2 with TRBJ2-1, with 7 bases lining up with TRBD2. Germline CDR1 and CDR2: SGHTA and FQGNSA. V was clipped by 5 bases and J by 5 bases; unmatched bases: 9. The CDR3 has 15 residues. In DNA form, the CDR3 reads TGTGCCAGCAGCCCCCCGGGGCTAGCGGACAATGAGCAGTTCTTC. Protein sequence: CASSPPGLADNEQFF.

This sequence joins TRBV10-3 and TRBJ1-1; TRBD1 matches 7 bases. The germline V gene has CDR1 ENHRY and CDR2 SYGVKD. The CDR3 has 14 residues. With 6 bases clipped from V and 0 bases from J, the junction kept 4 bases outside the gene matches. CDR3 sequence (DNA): TGTGCCATCAGCCTCGACAGGGTGAACACTGAAGCTTTCTTT. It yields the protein CAISLDRVNTEAFF.

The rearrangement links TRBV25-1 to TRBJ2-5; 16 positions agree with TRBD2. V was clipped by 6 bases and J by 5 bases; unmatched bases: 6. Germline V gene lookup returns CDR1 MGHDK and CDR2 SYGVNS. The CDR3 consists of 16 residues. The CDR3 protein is CASRGLAGGPGETQYF. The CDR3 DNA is TGTGCCAGCAGGGGACTAGCGGGAGGGCCTGGGGAGACCCAGTACTTC.

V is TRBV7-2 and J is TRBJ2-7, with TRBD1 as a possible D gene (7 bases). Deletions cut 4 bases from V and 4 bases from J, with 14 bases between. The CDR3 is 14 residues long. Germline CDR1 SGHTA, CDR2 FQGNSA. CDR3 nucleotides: TGTGCCAGCAGCTCTCAGGGGGGCGGTTACGAGCAGTACGTC. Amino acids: CASSSQGGGYEQYV.

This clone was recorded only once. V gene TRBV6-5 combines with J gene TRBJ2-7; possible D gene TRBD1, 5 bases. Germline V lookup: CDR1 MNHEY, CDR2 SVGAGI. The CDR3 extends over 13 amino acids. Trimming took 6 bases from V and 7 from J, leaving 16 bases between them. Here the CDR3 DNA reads TGTGCCAGCAGACAGACAGAGCCTTTGGAGCAGTACTTC. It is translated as CASRQTEPLEQYF.

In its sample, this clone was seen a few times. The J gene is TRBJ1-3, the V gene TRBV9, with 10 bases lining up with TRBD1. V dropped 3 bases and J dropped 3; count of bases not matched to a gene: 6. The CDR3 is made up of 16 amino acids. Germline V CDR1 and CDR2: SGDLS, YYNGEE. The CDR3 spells CASSEGTGAFGNTIYF. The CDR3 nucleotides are TGTGCCAGCAGCGAGGGGACAGGGGCTTTTGGAAACACCATATATTTT.

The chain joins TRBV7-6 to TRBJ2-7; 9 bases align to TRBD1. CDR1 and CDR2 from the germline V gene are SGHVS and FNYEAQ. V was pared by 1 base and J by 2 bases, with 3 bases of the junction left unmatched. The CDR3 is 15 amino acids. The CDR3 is CASSLGTGATYEQYV. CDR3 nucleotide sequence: TGTGCCAGCAGCTTAGGGACAGGGGCCACCTACGAGCAGTACGTC.